This TCR beta chain is drawn from a study of T-cell memory formation after mild COVID-19 (dated by TCRdb to 2020 to 2023). With respect to the entire study: Most TCR sequence clusters were specific to one of the two donors. In two donors, T-cell clones that expanded and contracted after mild COVID-19 were followed by sequencing TCRalpha and TCRbeta repertoires longitudinally. Two young, previously healthy adult volunteers made up the cohort, one male and one female. General study outcomes and caveats: Only two mild cases were covered by the study, and larger cohorts that include severe cases with pre-infection samples were considered necessary. From day 15 to 85, contracting clones showed balanced CD4/CD8 phenotypes, whereas a second wave of clones that expanded from day 15 to 37 leaned towards CD4+. Contracting CD4+ clones were located mainly in the CM and EM memory subsets, whereas CD8+ clones were found to be enriched in EMRA. Whether the second-wave clones peaking on day 37 were SARS-CoV-2 specific was not confirmed. Some responding clones were found in pre-infection memory, which suggests that pre-existing cross-reactive memory T cells took part in the SARS-CoV-2 response.

A word on this clonotype: The target of this receptor is not known. Per-nucleotide qualities are absent, and no much larger clonotype sits a single base away.

PBMCs were isolated by Ficoll-Paque density gradient centrifugation. The CDR3 measures 14 amino acids from cysteine to phenylalanine. The retained sequence is limited to the CDR3, 42 bases, with the frame set at the first base. The junction shows trimming of 5 bases on V and 8 bases on J, plus 13 bases between the germline ends. Looking up the germline V gene yields CDR1 MNHEY and CDR2 SVGAGI. Sequencing took place on an Illumina NovaSeq 6000. cDNA libraries for TCRalpha and TCRbeta were prepared by 5'RACE using constant-segment primers, with sample barcodes and unique molecular identifiers added. Trizol reagent was used to extract RNA from every sample. Amplification of the libraries took two PCR steps, and the second step added a second sample barcode plus Illumina TruSeq adapters. The libraries were sequenced on an Illumina NovaSeq using 2 x 150 bp paired-end reads. On the study's bioinformatics: The reads were demultiplexed and collapsed into UMI-guided consensus sequences using migec v1.2.7. Using mixcr v2.1.11, the UMI consensuses were aligned to TRA and TRB V and J templates and assembled into clonotypes. A clonotype was counted as expanded or contracted only when both edgeR and NoisET called the clonotype significant, with the noise models trained on biological replicates. edgeR calls used a false discovery rate-adjusted p below 0.01 and a log2 fold-change threshold of 1. As an exploratory analysis of dynamics, max-normalized trajectories of the 1000 most abundant clonotypes were examined with PCA combined with hierarchical clustering. Separately sequenced CD4+ and CD8+ repertoires were used to assign a CD4 or CD8 phenotype to each responding clone. Starting from the raw public reads, TCRdb applied fastp trimming at Q25, assembled clones with MiXCR and retained in-frame beta chains. Each record represents a unique CDR3 protein, reported with the most common genes and DNA among its rows. TCRdb's processing, not the study's, gives the V and J calls here. The sample table records roughly 200,000 distinct CDR3 sequences; 20% to 25% of these occur just once. The top ten hold roughly 23% of the sample.

The chain was built from TRBV6-5 and TRBJ2-6, with the D gene too uncertain to name. The sequence came from an adult woman who had mild COVID-19 (a few samples of this study predate the infection). The sample titles of this study are shuffled in the database, so cell type and time point are left out; the donor was told from shared clones. Sequencing used PBMCs or a T cell subset sorted from them (not recorded which). CDR3 protein: CASSGRLLPNVLTF. The nucleotide sequence is TGTGCCAGCAGTGGCCGTTTGCTCCCCAACGTCCTGACTTTC.